These 21 T cell receptor beta chains were all obtained from the same sample, sequenced in a study of shared clonotypes between healthy human individuals. Libraries were prepared by immunoSEQ multiplex PCR; TCRdb keeps only in-frame clonotypes and omits some of them. This sample carries about 2.1 million clones, just over 90% of them seen once, and the ten largest clones take about 1.6%. As defined, naive CD8 cells were CD45RO-negative and positively selected for CCR7, with terminally differentiated effector memory CD45RA+ cells excluded. Specimen: naive CD8+ T cells from PBMCs. The origin of the receptors is a man between 18 and 35 years old in good health. Some clones in this sample may be carry-over from other donors' samples.

This rearrangement joins TRBV19 to TRBJ2-1; D is unclear. Per the germline V gene, CDR1 is LNHDA and CDR2 is SQIVND (reference sequence). V was shortened by 3 bases and J by 0 bases, with 6 bases between the two germline ends. The CDR3 totals 14 residues. CDR3 sequence: CASSITSSYNEQFF. The CDR3 DNA follows: TGTGCCAGTAGTATTACGAGCTCCTACAATGAGCAGTTCTTC.

In this sample, this clone turned up once. V gene TRBV6-1 combines with J gene TRBJ2-7; tentatively, D is TRBD2 (6 bases). The CDR3 runs 15 residues. V lost 2 bases and J lost 2, with 13 bases in between. Germline CDR1 MNHNS, CDR2 SASEGT. The CDR3 sequence is CASSEHNREPYEQYF. In DNA form, the CDR3 reads TGTGCCAGCAGTGAACACAACCGGGAGCCCTACGAGCAGTACTTC.

The chain carries TRBV7-3 and TRBJ2-1; maybe TRBD1 (5 bases). Trimming cost V 1 base and J 5 bases, with 6 bases left between them. The CDR3 consists of 13 residues. Germline V CDR1 and CDR2: SGHTA, FQGTGA. The CDR3 sequence is CASSLMGHNEQFF. The CDR3 DNA reads as TGTGCCAGCAGCTTAATGGGGCACAATGAGCAGTTCTTC.

This chain joins TRBV7-2 and TRBJ2-3, with D possibly being TRBD2 (5 bases). Germline CDR1 is SGHTA and CDR2 is FQGNSA. The CDR3 is 16 amino acids. The V end lost 1 base, the J end lost 3 bases, and 14 bases lay between the germline ends. CDR3 DNA sequence: TGTGCCAGCAGCTTAGAGGAGGTGGGGAGAACAGATACGCAGTATTTT. Residues: CASSLEEVGRTDTQYF.

The rearrangement links TRBV9 to TRBJ2-1; the match to TRBD1 covers 8 bases. J lost 0 bases, V lost 4 bases, and 6 bases had no gene match. The length of the CDR3 is 16 residues. Germline CDR1 reads SGDLS; CDR2 reads YYNGEE. The CDR3, as DNA: TGTGCCAGCAGCCTATCTGACAGGGGCTCCTACAATGAGCAGTTCTTC. It encodes CASSLSDRGSYNEQFF.

V gene TRBV5-1 combines with J gene TRBJ2-7, with TRBD2 matching over 16 bases. After removal of 4 bases from V and 4 bases from J, the junction contained 8 bases not matched to a gene. This CDR3 has 17 amino acids. From germline, CDR1 is SGHRS and CDR2 YFSETQ. The DNA of the CDR3 is TGCGCCAGCAGCACCGGGACTAGCGGGAGGGCCTTGTACGAGCAGTACTTC. It yields the protein CASSTGTSGRALYEQYF.

The chain recombines TRBV19 with TRBJ2-1, with D possibly being TRBD1 (6 bases). CDR1 is LNHDA and CDR2 is SQIVND in the germline V gene (reference sequence). V lost 6 bases to trimming and J lost 5 bases, with 20 bases between them. The CDR3 is made up of 16 amino acids. The DNA of the CDR3 is TGTGCCAGTAGCCTCCCTGAGGACAGACAAGACAATGAGCAGTTCTTC. Residues: CASSLPEDRQDNEQFF.

The chain combines TRBV13 with TRBJ2-1; D possibly corresponds to TRBD1 (5 bases). The V end was cut by 0 bases, the J end by 7 bases, with 10 bases between. This CDR3 is built from 14 residues. Germline CDR1 PRHDT, CDR2 FYEKMQ (reference sequence). CDR3 amino acids: CASSLGRVPNEQFF. CDR3 DNA sequence: TGTGCCAGCAGCTTAGGCAGGGTTCCGAATGAGCAGTTCTTC. Supplemented by reference TRBV13 and TRBJ2-1, the full variable domain reads AAGVIQSPRHLIKEKRETATLKCYPIPRHDTVYWYQQGPGQDPQFLISFYEKMQSDKGSIPDRFSAQQFSDYHSELNMSSLELGDSALYFCASSLGRVPNEQFFGPGTRLTVL.

The V and J genes are TRBV10-3 and TRBJ1-1; D not certain. Germline V gives CDR1 ENHRY, CDR2 SYGVKD. The CDR3 runs 15 residues. V dropped 0 bases and J dropped 0 bases, with 8 bases sitting between them. CDR3 loop: CAISESGLLNTEAFF. The DNA of the CDR3 is TGTGCCATCAGTGAGTCGGGCCTGCTGAACACTGAAGCTTTCTTT.

The chain recombines TRBV27 with TRBJ1-1, with TRBD1 identical over 8 bases. CDR1 is MNHEY, CDR2 SMNVEV, per germline (reference sequence). CDR3 size: 14 residues. V gave up 7 bases and J gave up 5 bases; unmatched junction bases: 9. The CDR3: CASTYDRGGTEAFF. CDR3 nucleotides: TGTGCCAGCACCTACGACAGGGGAGGAACTGAAGCTTTCTTT.

The chain links TRBV5-6 to TRBJ2-7; D not resolved. V dropped 2 bases and J dropped 2 bases, with 8 bases sitting between them. There are 13 residues in the CDR3. The V gene's germline CDR1 is SGHDT and CDR2 YYEEEE. Here the CDR3 DNA reads TGTGCCAGCAGCTTCCTAGAGGCCTACGAGCAGTACTTC. As protein: CASSFLEAYEQYF.

The V gene is TRBV18, the J gene TRBJ2-5, with D perhaps matching TRBD1 (5 bases). Germline CDR1 KGHSH, CDR2 LQKENI. This CDR3 is built from 16 residues. V dropped 0 bases and J dropped 2 bases, with 13 bases sitting between them. CDR3 nucleotides: TGTGCCAGCTCACCACCTACTGCAGGGCGGCAAGAGACCCAGTACTTC. Amino acids: CASSPPTAGRQETQYF.

This rearrangement joins TRBV15 to TRBJ2-2, with D possibly TRBD2 on 6 matching bases. The V gene lost 3 bases and the J gene lost 4 bases, with 15 bases spanning the gap. This CDR3 spans 16 amino acids. The V gene's germline CDR1 is LNHNV and CDR2 YYDKDF (reference sequence). CDR3: CATSSVRDSATGELFF. CDR3 sequence (DNA): TGTGCCACCAGCAGTGTCCGGGACTCGGCCACCGGGGAGCTGTTTTTT.

Here the CDR3 reads CASSGGVGNQPQHF. The DNA for the CDR3 is TGTGCCAGCAGTGGGGGGGTAGGAAATCAGCCCCAGCATTTT. This rearrangement joins TRBV28 to TRBJ1-5; maybe TRBD1 (5 bases). CDR1 is MDHEN and CDR2 is SYDVKM in the germline V gene. This CDR3 contains 14 residues. V was pared by 5 bases and J by 4 bases, with 12 bases between.

V is TRBV11-3 and J is TRBJ2-1; the D gene is possibly TRBD2 (6 bases). This CDR3 contains 15 residues. Deletions cut 3 bases from V and 3 bases from J, with 12 bases between. Germline V lookup: CDR1 SGHNT, CDR2 YENEEA. CDR3 amino acids: CASSLSGSIYNEQFF. CDR3 coding DNA: TGTGCCAGCAGCTTGTCCGGGAGTATCTACAATGAGCAGTTCTTC. Full variable domain (remainder filled in from reference TRBV11-3 and TRBJ2-1): EAGVVQSPRYKIIEKKQPVAFWCNPISGHNTLYWYLQNLGQGPELLIRYENEEAVDDSQLPKDRFSAERLKGVDSTLKIQPAELGDSAVYLCASSLSGSIYNEQFFGPGTRLTVL.

V gene TRBV6-1 combines with J gene TRBJ2-5; 10 positions match TRBD2. The CDR3 runs 14 residues. J was trimmed by 4 bases and V by 6 bases; bases with no gene match: 5. The germline V gene encodes CDR1 MNHNS and CDR2 SASEGT. This chain's CDR3 is CASRLAGGLETQYF. The CDR3 bases are TGTGCCAGCAGATTAGCGGGAGGACTAGAGACCCAGTACTTC.

This chain connects TRBV27 to TRBJ2-1; D remains ambiguous. CDR1 and CDR2 from the germline V gene are MNHEY and SMNVEV (reference sequence). V lost 2 bases and J lost 4, with 15 bases in between. This CDR3 is 16 amino acids long. The CDR3 loop is CASSLRWANKYNEQFF. The CDR3 DNA follows: TGTGCCAGCAGTTTACGGTGGGCCAATAAGTACAATGAGCAGTTCTTC.

As to this clone: Other DNA sequences in this sample translate to the same CDR3. V usage is TRBV7-9 and J usage is TRBJ2-3; D gene ambiguous. The CDR3 has 15 residues. In germline, CDR1 is SEHNR, CDR2 FQNEAQ (reference sequence). V was shortened by 2 bases and J by 0 bases, with 9 bases between the two germline ends. CDR3 in DNA: TGTGCCAGCAGCTTAACCGGCGCCAGCACAGATACGCAGTATTTT. Translation: CASSLTGASTDTQYF.

V is TRBV7-9 and J is TRBJ2-1; D may be TRBD1 (5 bases). This CDR3 has 13 amino acids. Germline V gives CDR1 SEHNR, CDR2 FQNEAQ (reference sequence). The V gene lost 1 base and the J gene lost 10 bases, with 11 bases spanning the gap. CDR3 sequence reads: CASSLVGTGEQFF. The CDR3 DNA sequence: TGTGCCAGCAGCTTAGTCGGAACAGGAGAGCAGTTCTTC.

The chain links TRBV9 to TRBJ1-4; 7 bases match TRBD1. The CDR3 sequence is 15 residues long. Germline lookup yields CDR1 SGDLS and CDR2 YYNGEE. V lost 3 bases and J lost 10; bases outside the gene matches: 12. The CDR3 loop is CASSADGTANGKLFF. The CDR3 nucleotides read TGTGCCAGCAGCGCCGACGGGACAGCTAACGGAAAACTGTTTTTT.

V usage is TRBV28 and J usage is TRBJ2-7; 8 bases agree with TRBD2. The CDR3 runs to 15 residues. The V gene end was trimmed by 4 bases and the J gene end by 5 bases; junction bases not matched to a gene: 10. Germline loops: CDR1 MDHEN, CDR2 SYDVKM. The CDR3, as DNA: TGTGCCAGCAGTTCGATAGCGGGACCAACAAACGAGCAGTACTTC. This encodes CASSSIAGPTNEQYF.